The 20 T cell receptor beta chains below all came from one sample that was sequenced in a study of T cell responses to AZD1222 COVID-19 vaccine. Generated by immunoSEQ multiplex PCR, the TCRdb table keeps only in-frame clones and is missing some. The table includes some 120,000 clones, about 90% detected once. The source was peripheral blood, collected 28 days after the second AZD1222 dose. Receptor source: an adult who received the AZD1222 COVID-19 vaccine.

This sequence joins TRBV5-5 and TRBJ2-2; D possibly uses TRBD1 or TRBD2 (5 bases each). Germline CDR1 reads SGHKS; CDR2 reads YYEKEE (reference sequence). The CDR3 length is 15 residues. Trimming stripped 4 bases from V and 8 bases from J, with 18 bases between. CDR3 loop: CASSTGTQPGGELFF. CDR3 sequence (DNA): TGTGCCAGCAGCACCGGGACCCAGCCTGGTGGGGAGCTGTTTTTT.

CDR3 bases: TGCGCCAGCAGCTCAAAGCGGGAGGGCCCCACAGATACGCAGTATTTT. Protein sequence: CASSSKREGPTDTQYF. The rearrangement uses TRBV5-1 and TRBJ2-3; 10 nucleotides align to TRBD2. CDR3 length: 16 residues. The trim removed 3 bases at V and 2 bases at J, leaving 6 bases unmatched. Germline lookup yields CDR1 SGHRS and CDR2 YFSETQ.

This clone came up once. V gene TRBV20-1 combines with J gene TRBJ1-4; D is undetermined. V dropped 3 bases and J dropped 6 bases, with 11 bases sitting between them. Germline loops: CDR1 DFQATT, CDR2 SNEGSKA (reference sequence). CDR3 length: 13 amino acids. The CDR3 protein is CSASKEDDEKLFF. CDR3 DNA sequence: TGCAGTGCTAGTAAAGAAGATGATGAAAAACTGTTTTTT.

The CDR3 sequence is CASSPFVGITGELFF. The CDR3 DNA follows: TGTGCCAGCAGCCCCTTTGTTGGGATTACCGGGGAGCTGTTTTTT. The rearrangement uses TRBV7-6 and TRBJ2-2; D gene uncertain. Deletions cut 5 bases from V and 5 bases from J, with 15 bases between. The CDR3 extends over 15 amino acids. Germline CDR1 is SGHVS and CDR2 is FNYEAQ.

The chain uses TRBV28 and TRBJ2-5; a weak D match, TRBD2 (6 bases). V was pared by 3 bases and J by 5 bases, with 22 bases between. Germline CDR1 is MDHEN and CDR2 is SYDVKM. The CDR3 contains 17 residues. CDR3 amino acids: CASSFAVGFGGKETQYF. CDR3 bases: TGTGCCAGCAGTTTTGCCGTTGGGTTTGGGGGGAAGGAGACCCAGTACTTC.

Only one count was recorded for this clone. V gene TRBV20-1 combines with J gene TRBJ2-3; 16 bases are a match to TRBD2. The V gene's germline CDR1 is DFQATT and CDR2 SNEGSKA (reference sequence). CDR3 length: 21 residues. J was trimmed by 2 bases and V by 3 bases; bases with no gene match: 17. CDR3 residues: CSASILEGTSGREGPTDTQYF. CDR3 DNA: TGCAGTGCTAGTATTCTCGAGGGGACTAGCGGGAGGGAGGGTCCCACAGATACGCAGTATTTT.

This clone is a singleton in its sample. For the CDR3, the DNA is TGTGCCAGCAGCGTAGGGGTGACCAGCGGACACTACGAGCAGTACTTC. Protein: CASSVGVTSGHYEQYF. V and J are TRBV9 and TRBJ2-7; TRBD1 or TRBD2 may be the D gene (5 bases each). The CDR3 contains 16 residues. Germline CDR1 is SGDLS and CDR2 is YYNGEE. Deletions cut 0 bases from V and 3 bases from J, with 16 bases between.

V is TRBV5-1 and J is TRBJ1-2; perhaps TRBD1 as D (6 bases). This CDR3 is built from 13 residues. In germline, CDR1 is SGHRS, CDR2 YFSETQ. V dropped 8 bases and J dropped 7 bases, with 18 bases sitting between them. CDR3 protein: CASGGAGLGGYTF. In DNA form, the CDR3 reads TGCGCCAGTGGGGGCGCGGGGCTGGGTGGCTACACCTTC. Full variable domain (outside the CDR3, taken from reference TRBV5-1 and TRBJ1-2): KAGVTQTPRYLIKTRGQQVTLSCSPISGHRSVSWYQQTPGQGLQFLFEYFSETQRNKGNFPGRFSGRQFSNSRSEMNVSTLELGDSALYLCASGGAGLGGYTFGSGTRLTVV.

The chain joins TRBV19 to TRBJ2-2; the match to TRBD2 covers 14 bases. CDR1 and CDR2 from the germline V gene are LNHDA and SQIVND (reference sequence). Losses at the gene ends were 6 bases for V and 6 bases for J; bases not matched to a gene: 6. The CDR3 is made up of 16 amino acids. CDR3 in DNA: TGTGCCAGTAGGATACCGGGACTAGCGGGAGCCGGGGAGCTGTTTTTT. Its translation: CASRIPGLAGAGELFF.

The V and J genes are TRBV28 and TRBJ2-1, with a weak D call TRBD2 (5 bases). CDR1 is MDHEN, CDR2 SYDVKM, per germline. The CDR3 spans 11 residues. V was clipped by 5 bases and J by 8 bases, with 7 bases between them. CDR3 amino acids: CASSPRDEQFF. CDR3 bases: TGTGCCAGCAGTCCGAGGGATGAGCAGTTCTTC.

The V and J genes are TRBV18 and TRBJ2-6; 9 bases fit TRBD2. The CDR3 is 16 residues long. Germline CDR1 reads KGHSH; CDR2 reads LQKENI. V was clipped by 8 bases and J by 4 bases; unmatched bases: 9. The CDR3: CASRRGGGAGANVLTF. DNA for the CDR3: TGTGCCAGCCGACGCGGCGGGGGGGCCGGGGCCAACGTCCTGACTTTC.

This chain uses TRBV6-1 with TRBJ1-5; D gene ambiguous. Trimming cost V 2 bases and J 0 bases, with 17 bases left between them. The V gene's germline CDR1 is MNHNS and CDR2 SASEGT. The CDR3 is 18 residues long. CDR3 bases: TGTGCCAGCAGTGAATTGGGAGACATAACTTATAGCAATCAGCCCCAGCATTTT. It yields the protein CASSELGDITYSNQPQHF.

This rearrangement joins TRBV6-1 to TRBJ1-5; maybe TRBD1 (5 bases). This CDR3 spans 16 amino acids. Trimming stripped 1 base from V and 7 bases from J, with 17 bases between. Germline CDR1 is MNHNS and CDR2 is SASEGT. The CDR3 DNA follows: TGTGCCAGCAGTGAAGTTTGGGGGGTCCGGGGCCAGCCCCAGCATTTT. Translating it yields CASSEVWGVRGQPQHF.

This clone was picked up one time. The chain uses TRBV10-1 and TRBJ2-1; 9 positions match TRBD2. V shed 3 bases, J shed 9 bases, and the junction held 6 bases outside the gene matches. The CDR3 consists of 14 residues. The germline V gene encodes CDR1 WNHNN and CDR2 SYGVQD (reference sequence). The CDR3 is CASSDSGSVGEQFF. Here the CDR3 DNA reads TGCGCCAGCAGTGATAGCGGGAGTGTGGGTGAGCAGTTCTTC.

This chain connects TRBV5-1 to TRBJ2-3; the match to TRBD1 covers 7 bases. Germline values: CDR1 SGHRS, CDR2 YFSETQ. This CDR3 spans 16 amino acids. The V segment lost 4 bases and the J segment 0 bases; nucleotides outside the gene matches: 8. The CDR3 loop is CASSENGDRSTDTQYF. The DNA of the CDR3 is TGCGCCAGCAGCGAGAACGGGGACAGAAGCACAGATACGCAGTATTTT.

The rearrangement uses TRBV11-3 and TRBJ2-7, with no clear D. Between the trimmed V and J ends, which lost 4 bases and 7 bases, there was a span of 14 bases. Germline values: CDR1 SGHNT, CDR2 YENEEA. This CDR3 is built from 13 residues. This CDR3 is CASSSNHLGEQYF. The CDR3 nucleotides read TGTGCCAGCAGCTCCAATCACCTGGGGGAGCAGTACTTC. The full variable domain, its missing parts supplied by reference TRBV11-3 and TRBJ2-7, is EAGVVQSPRYKIIEKKQPVAFWCNPISGHNTLYWYLQNLGQGPELLIRYENEEAVDDSQLPKDRFSAERLKGVDSTLKIQPAELGDSAVYLCASSSNHLGEQYFGPGTRLTVT.

The chain couples TRBV6-5 to TRBJ1-5, with D hard to call. V shed 7 bases and J shed 0 bases, with 10 bases lying between them. This CDR3 is built from 14 residues. CDR1 is MNHEY, CDR2 SVGAGI, per germline. In DNA, the CDR3 is TGTGCCAGCAAGCCGGGCCTTAGCAATCAGCCCCAGCATTTT. Amino acids: CASKPGLSNQPQHF.

The chain is built from TRBV2 and TRBJ1-2; 7 positions match TRBD1. The CDR3 totals 14 residues. With 3 bases clipped from V and 6 bases from J, the junction kept 7 bases outside the gene matches. The germline gives CDR1 SNHLY, CDR2 FYNNEI. The CDR3 reads CASSELTGSHGYTF. In DNA, the CDR3 is TGTGCCAGCAGTGAGTTGACAGGGTCCCATGGCTACACCTTC. Full variable domain (missing parts from reference TRBV2 and TRBJ1-2): EPEVTQTPSHQVTQMGQEVILRCVPISNHLYFYWYRQILGQKVEFLVSFYNNEISEKSEIFDDQFSVERPDGSNFTLKIRSTKLEDSAMYFCASSELTGSHGYTFGSGTRLTVV.

The CDR3 region is CTGRNSPLHF. In DNA form, the CDR3 reads TGCACGGGTCGGAATTCACCCCTCCACTTT. The V call is TRBV20-1, the J call TRBJ1-6; D ambiguous. CDR1 and CDR2 (germline): DFQATT, SNEGSKA (reference sequence). The CDR3 has 10 amino acids.

The rearrangement links TRBV11-2 to TRBJ2-7; D remains ambiguous. V was pared by 1 base and J by 4 bases, with 8 bases between. This CDR3 has 13 residues. Per germline, CDR1 SGHAT and CDR2 FQNNGV. This chain's CDR3 is CASSLGSIYEQYF. In nucleotides, the CDR3 is TGTGCCAGCAGCTTAGGGTCCATTTACGAGCAGTACTTC.